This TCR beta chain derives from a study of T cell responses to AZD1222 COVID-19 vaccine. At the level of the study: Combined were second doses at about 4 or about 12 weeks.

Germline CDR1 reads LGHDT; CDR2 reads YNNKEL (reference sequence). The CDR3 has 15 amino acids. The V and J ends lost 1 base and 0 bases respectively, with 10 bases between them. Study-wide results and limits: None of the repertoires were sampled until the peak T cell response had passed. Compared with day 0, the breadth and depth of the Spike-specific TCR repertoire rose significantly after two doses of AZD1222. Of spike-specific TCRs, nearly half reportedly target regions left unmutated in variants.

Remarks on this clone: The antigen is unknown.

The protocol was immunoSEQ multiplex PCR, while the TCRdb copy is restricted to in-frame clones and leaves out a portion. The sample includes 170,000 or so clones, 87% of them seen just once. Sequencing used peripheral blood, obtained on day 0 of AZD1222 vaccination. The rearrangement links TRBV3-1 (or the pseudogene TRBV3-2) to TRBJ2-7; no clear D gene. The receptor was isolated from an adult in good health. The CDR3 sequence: CASSQVGVSSYEQYF. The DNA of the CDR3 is TGTGCCAGCAGCCAAGTTGGGGTGAGCTCCTACGAGCAGTACTTC.